This T cell receptor (beta chain) is drawn from a study of blood T cell repertoires in COVID-19. Clones were sequenced by immunoSEQ multiplex PCR, and TCRdb holds only the in-frame ones, with some missing. The data hold roughly 130,000 clones, with approximately 83% observed a single time. This CDR3 spans 16 amino acids. In germline, CDR1 is SGHNT, CDR2 YYREEE (reference sequence). The junction had 9 bases not matched to a gene; V was cut back by 4 bases and J by 5 bases. This receptor was obtained from a middle-aged man who had recovered from COVID-19. The V and J genes are TRBV5-4 and TRBJ2-5; 12 bases map to TRBD2. The sequencing input was PBMCs or T cells enriched from blood (not recorded which). CDR3 DNA sequence: TGTGCCAGCAGCGCTTCGCTAGCGGGGGGGCAGGAGACCCAGTACTTC. Protein sequence: CASSASLAGGQETQYF.